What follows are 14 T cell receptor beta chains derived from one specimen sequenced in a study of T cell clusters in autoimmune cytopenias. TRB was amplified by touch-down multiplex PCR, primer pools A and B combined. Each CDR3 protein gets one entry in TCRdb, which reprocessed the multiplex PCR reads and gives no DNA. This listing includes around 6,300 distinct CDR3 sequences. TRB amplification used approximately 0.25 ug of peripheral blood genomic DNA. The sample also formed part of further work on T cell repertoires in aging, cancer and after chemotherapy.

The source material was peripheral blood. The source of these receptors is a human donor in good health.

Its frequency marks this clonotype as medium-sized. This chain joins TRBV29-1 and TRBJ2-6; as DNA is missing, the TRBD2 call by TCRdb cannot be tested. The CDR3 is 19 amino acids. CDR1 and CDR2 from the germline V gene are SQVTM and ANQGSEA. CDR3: CSVEDGVGRNLSGANVLTF.

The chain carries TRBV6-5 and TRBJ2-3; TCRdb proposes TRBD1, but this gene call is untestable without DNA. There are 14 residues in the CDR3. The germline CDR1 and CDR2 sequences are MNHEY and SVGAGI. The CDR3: CASRRGGFTDTQYF.

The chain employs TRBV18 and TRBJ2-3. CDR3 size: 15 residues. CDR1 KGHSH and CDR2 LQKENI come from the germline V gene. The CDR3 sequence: CASSLTGASTDTQYF.

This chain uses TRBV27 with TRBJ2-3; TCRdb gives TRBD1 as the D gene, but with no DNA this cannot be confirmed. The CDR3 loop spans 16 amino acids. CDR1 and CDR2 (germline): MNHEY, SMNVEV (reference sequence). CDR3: CASSWVGQGLPDTQYF.

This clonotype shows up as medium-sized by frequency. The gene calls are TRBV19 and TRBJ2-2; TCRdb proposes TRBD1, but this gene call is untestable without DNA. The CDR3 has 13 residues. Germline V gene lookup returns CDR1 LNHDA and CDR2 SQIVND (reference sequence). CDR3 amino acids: CASSMPGGWELFF.

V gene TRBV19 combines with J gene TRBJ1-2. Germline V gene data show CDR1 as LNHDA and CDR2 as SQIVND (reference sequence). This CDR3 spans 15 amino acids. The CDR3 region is CASSIEALSNYGYTF.

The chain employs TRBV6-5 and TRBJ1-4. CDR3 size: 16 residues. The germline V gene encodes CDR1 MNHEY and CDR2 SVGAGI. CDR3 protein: CASSYSPLPTNEKLFF.

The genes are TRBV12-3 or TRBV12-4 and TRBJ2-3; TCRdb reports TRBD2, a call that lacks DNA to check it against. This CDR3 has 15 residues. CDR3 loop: CASSGGLAGTDTQYF.

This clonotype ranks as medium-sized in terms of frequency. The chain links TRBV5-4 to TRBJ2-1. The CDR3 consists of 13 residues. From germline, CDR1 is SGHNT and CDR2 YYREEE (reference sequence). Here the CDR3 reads CASRSDSYNEQFF.

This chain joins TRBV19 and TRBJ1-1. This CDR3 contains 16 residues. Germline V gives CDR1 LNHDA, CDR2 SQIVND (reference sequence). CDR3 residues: CASSRRQGWGETEAFF.

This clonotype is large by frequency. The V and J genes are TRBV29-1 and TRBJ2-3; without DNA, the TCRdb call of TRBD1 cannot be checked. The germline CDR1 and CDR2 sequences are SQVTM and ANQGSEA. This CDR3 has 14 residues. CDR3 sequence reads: CSSPGGQATDTQYF.

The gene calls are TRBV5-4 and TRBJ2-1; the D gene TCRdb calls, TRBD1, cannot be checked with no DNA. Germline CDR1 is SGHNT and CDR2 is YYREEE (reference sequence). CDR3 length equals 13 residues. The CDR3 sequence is CASSLRQGNEQFF.

This CDR3 is CASHMNTEAFF. The chain carries TRBV19 and TRBJ1-1. Looked up from germline, CDR1 is LNHDA and CDR2 is SQIVND (reference sequence). This CDR3 spans 11 amino acids.

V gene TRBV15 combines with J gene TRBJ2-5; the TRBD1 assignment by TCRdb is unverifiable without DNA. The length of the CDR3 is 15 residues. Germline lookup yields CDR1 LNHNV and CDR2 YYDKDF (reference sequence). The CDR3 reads CATTGTGGPRETQYF.